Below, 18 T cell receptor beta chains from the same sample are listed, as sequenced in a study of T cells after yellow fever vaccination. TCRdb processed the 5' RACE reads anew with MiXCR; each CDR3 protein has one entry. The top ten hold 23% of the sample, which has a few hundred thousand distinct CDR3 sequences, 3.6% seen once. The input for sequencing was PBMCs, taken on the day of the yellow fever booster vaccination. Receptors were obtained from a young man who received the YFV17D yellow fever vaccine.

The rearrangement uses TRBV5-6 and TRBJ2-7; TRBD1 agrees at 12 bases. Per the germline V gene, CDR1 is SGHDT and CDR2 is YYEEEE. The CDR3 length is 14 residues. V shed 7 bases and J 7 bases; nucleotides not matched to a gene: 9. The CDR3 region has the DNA TGTGCCAGCGGGGGGGACAGGGGGCGAGGAGAGCAGTACGTC. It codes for CASGGDRGRGEQYV.

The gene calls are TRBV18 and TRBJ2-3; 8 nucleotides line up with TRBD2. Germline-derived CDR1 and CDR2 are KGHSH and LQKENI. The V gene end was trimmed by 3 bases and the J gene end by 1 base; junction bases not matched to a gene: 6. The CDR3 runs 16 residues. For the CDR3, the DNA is TGTGCCAGCTCACCTTCTACGGGGGGGGGCACAGATACGCAGTATTTT. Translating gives CASSPSTGGGTDTQYF. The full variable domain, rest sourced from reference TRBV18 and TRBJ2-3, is NAGVMQNPRHLVRRRGQEARLRCSPMKGHSHVYWYRQLPEEGLKFMVYLQKENIIDESGMPKERFSAEFPKEGPSILRIQQVVRGDSAAYFCASSPSTGGGTDTQYFGPGTRLTVL.

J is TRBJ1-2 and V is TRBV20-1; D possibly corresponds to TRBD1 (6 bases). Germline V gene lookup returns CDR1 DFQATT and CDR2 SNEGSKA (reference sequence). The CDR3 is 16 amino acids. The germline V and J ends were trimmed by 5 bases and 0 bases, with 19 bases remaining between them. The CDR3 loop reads CSAYATGTSTNYGYTF. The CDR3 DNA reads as TGCAGTGCTTACGCCACCGGGACAAGTACTAACTATGGCTACACCTTC.

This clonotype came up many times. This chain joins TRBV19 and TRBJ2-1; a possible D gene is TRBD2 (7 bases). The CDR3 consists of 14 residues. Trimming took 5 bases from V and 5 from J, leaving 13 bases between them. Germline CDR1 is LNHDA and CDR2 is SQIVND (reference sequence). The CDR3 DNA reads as TGTGCCAGTAGTCTAGGGGGGGCCCACAATGAGCAGTTCTTC. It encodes CASSLGGAHNEQFF. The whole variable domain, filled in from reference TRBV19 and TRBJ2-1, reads DGGITQSPKYLFRKEGQNVTLSCEQNLNHDAMYWYRQDPGQGLRLIYYSQIVNDFQKGDIAEGYSVSREKKESFPLTVTSAQKNPTAFYLCASSLGGAHNEQFFGPGTRLTVL.

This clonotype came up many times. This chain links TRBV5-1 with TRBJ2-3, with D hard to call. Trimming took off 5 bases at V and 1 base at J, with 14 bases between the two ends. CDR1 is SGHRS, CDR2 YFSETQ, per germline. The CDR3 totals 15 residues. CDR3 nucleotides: TGCGCCAGCAGATCAGGAAGCCAGGGCACAGATACGCAGTATTTT. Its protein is CASRSGSQGTDTQYF.

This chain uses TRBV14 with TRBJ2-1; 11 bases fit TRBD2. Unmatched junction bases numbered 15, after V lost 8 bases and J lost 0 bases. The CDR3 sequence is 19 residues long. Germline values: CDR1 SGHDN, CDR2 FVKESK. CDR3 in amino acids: CASLPLLAGGPSSYNEQFF. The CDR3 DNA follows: TGTGCCAGCTTACCCCTCCTAGCGGGGGGCCCGAGCTCCTACAATGAGCAGTTCTTC.

The CDR3 DNA sequence: TGTGCCAGCAGCAACTCTGGGGCCAACGTCCTGACTTTC. Amino acids: CASSNSGANVLTF. The V gene is TRBV28, the J gene TRBJ2-6; D uncertain. CDR1 is MDHEN, CDR2 SYDVKM, per germline. Between the trimmed V and J ends, which lost 6 bases and 0 bases, there was a span of 3 bases. CDR3 size: 13 residues.

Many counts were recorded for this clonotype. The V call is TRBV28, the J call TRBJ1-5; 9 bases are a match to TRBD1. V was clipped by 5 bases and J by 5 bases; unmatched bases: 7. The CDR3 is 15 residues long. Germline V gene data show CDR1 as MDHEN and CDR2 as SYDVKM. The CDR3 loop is CASSTPGQGDQPQHF. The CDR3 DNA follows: TGTGCCAGCAGTACACCGGGACAGGGAGATCAGCCCCAGCATTTT.

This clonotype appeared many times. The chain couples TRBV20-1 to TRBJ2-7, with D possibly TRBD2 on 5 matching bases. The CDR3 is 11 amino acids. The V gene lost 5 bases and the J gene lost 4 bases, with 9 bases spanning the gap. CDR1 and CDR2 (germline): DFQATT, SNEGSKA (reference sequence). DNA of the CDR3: TGCAGTGCTCCCACTAGGTACGAGCAGTACTTC. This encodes CSAPTRYEQYF.

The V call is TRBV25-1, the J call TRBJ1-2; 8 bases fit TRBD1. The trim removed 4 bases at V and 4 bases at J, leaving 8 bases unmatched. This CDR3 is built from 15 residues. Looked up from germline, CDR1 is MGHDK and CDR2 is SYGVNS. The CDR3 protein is CASSGAQGVSYGYTF. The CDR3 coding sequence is TGTGCCAGCAGTGGGGCACAGGGGGTAAGCTATGGCTACACCTTC.

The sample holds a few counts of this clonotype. Here the CDR3 DNA reads TGTGCCAGCACAGTCCAAACAGGGGTCACCGGGGAGCTGTTTTTT. It codes for CASTVQTGVTGELFF. The genes are TRBV2 and TRBJ2-2, with 7 nucleotides matching TRBD1. The CDR3 is 15 amino acids. CDR1 is SNHLY, CDR2 FYNNEI, per germline. The junction had 9 bases not matched to a gene; V was cut back by 7 bases and J by 4 bases.

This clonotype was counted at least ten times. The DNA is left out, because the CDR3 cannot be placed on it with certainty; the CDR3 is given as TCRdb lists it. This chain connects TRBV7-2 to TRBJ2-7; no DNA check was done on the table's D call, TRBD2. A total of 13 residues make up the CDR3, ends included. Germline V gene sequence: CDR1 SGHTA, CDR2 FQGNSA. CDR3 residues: CASTFGGGASASV.

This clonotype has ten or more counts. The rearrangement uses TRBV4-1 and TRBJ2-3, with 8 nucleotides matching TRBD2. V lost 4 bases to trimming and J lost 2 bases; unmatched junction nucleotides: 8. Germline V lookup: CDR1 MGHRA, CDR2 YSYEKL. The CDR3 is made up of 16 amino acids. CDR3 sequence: CASSPGGVAVTDTQYF. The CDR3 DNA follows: TGCGCCAGCAGCCCCGGGGGGGTAGCGGTCACAGATACGCAGTATTTT.

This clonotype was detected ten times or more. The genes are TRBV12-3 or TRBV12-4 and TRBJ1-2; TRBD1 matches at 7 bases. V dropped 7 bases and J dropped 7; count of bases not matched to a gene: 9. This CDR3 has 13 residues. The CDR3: CASTPGTVFGYTF. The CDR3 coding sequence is TGTGCCAGCACCCCGGGGACAGTTTTTGGCTACACCTTC.

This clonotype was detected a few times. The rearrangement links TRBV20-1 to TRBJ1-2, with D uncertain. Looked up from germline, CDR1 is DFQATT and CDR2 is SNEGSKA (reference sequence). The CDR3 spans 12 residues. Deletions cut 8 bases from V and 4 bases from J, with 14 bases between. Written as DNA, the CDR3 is TGCAGTTCTCCCCTCGGTGGCTATGGCTACACCTTC. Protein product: CSSPLGGYGYTF.

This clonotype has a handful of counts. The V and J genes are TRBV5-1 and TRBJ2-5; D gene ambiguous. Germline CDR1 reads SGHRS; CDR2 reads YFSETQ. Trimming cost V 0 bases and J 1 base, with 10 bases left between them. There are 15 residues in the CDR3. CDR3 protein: CASSLVGTVQETQYF. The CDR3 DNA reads TGCGCCAGCAGCTTGGTCGGAACAGTCCAAGAGACCCAGTACTTC. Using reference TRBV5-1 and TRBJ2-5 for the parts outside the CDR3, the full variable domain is KAGVTQTPRYLIKTRGQQVTLSCSPISGHRSVSWYQQTPGQGLQFLFEYFSETQRNKGNFPGRFSGRQFSNSRSEMNVSTLELGDSALYLCASSLVGTVQETQYFGPGTRLLVL.

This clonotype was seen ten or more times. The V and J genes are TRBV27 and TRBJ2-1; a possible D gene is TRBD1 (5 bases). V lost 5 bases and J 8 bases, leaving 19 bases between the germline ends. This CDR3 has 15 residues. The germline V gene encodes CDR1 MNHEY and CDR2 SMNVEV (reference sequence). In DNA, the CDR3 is TGTGCCAGCAGTAGTCCCGGCTTCTTCAGGGATGAGCAGTTCTTC. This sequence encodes CASSSPGFFRDEQFF.

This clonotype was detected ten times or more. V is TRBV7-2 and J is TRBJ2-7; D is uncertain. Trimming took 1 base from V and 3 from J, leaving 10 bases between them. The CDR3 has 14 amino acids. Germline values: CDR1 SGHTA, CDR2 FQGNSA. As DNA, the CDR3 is TGTGCCAGCAGCTTAGTATCAAGGTTCTACGAGCAGTACTTC. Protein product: CASSLVSRFYEQYF.